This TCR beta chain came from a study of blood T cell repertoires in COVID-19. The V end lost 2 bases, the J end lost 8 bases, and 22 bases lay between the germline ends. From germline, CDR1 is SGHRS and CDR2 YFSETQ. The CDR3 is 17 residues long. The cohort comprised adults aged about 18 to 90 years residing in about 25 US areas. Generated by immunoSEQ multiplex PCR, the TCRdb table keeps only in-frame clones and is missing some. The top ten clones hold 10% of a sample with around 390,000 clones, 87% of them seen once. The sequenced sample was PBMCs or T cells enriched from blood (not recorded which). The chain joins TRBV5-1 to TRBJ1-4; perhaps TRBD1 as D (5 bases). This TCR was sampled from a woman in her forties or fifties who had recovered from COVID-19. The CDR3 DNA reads TGCGCCAGCAGCTTAAACAACTACCAGACAGTAGGGGAAAAACTGTTTTTT. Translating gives CASSLNNYQTVGEKLFF.